One and the same sample provided the 5 T cell receptor beta chains below, sequenced in a study of vaccination and CD4 T cells after COVID-19. As to treatment: roughly 11-day PBMC culture with coronavirus spike peptide pools or control peptides (ViraFEST assay). The Oncomine TCR Beta short-read assay sequenced DNA from cultured CD4+ T cells. TCRdb used MiXCR to reprocess the PCR reads, holding one entry per CDR3 protein. This table holds some 16,000 distinct CDR3 sequences, approximately 57% found once. For these receptors, no antigen is known. Sequencing was carried out using CD4+ T cells from blood, cultured in vitro. The receptors were sampled from a human donor who had recovered from COVID-19.

The chain employs TRBV27 and TRBJ2-7, with D unresolved. The V end lost 2 bases, the J end lost 2 bases, and 13 bases lay between the germline ends. This CDR3 is 15 amino acids long. Germline-derived CDR1 and CDR2 are MNHEY and SMNVEV (reference sequence). The CDR3 region has the DNA TGTGCCAGCAGTTTAAAAGGCTTCCTCCCCTACGAGCAGTACTTC. It encodes CASSLKGFLPYEQYF.

The V and J genes are TRBV10-3 and TRBJ1-1; D is ambiguous. V lost 6 bases and J lost 0, with 8 bases in between. The germline V gene has CDR1 ENHRY and CDR2 SYGVKD. The CDR3 has 13 residues. As DNA, the CDR3 is TGTGCCATCAGCCAAGCCATGAACACTGAAGCTTTCTTT. Amino acids: CAISQAMNTEAFF.

This rearrangement joins TRBV9 to TRBJ1-2, with D tentatively TRBD1 (5 bases). CDR1 and CDR2 (germline): SGDLS, YYNGEE. The CDR3 runs 14 residues. V was cut by 0 bases and J by 4 bases, with 10 bases left in between. The CDR3 DNA reads as TGTGCCAGCAGCGTAGGGGACGGATTCTATGGCTACACCTTC. This translates into CASSVGDGFYGYTF.

The chain joins TRBV19 to TRBJ2-3; D is unclear. CDR1 and CDR2 (germline): LNHDA, SQIVND (reference sequence). V was clipped by 1 base and J by 0 bases, with 8 bases between them. The CDR3 is 15 residues long. Here the CDR3 DNA reads TGTGCCAGTAGTATAGGCGGAACTAGCACAGATACGCAGTATTTT. Residues: CASSIGGTSTDTQYF.

In this sample, this clonotype turned up a few times. The V gene is TRBV23-1, the J gene TRBJ2-7; D perhaps matches TRBD1 (6 bases). TRBV23-1 is flagged as an ORF with uncertain function. The length of the CDR3 is 16 residues. The ends were cut back, 3 bases at V and 0 bases at J, with 15 bases in the middle. The CDR3, as DNA: TGCGCCAGCAGTCAGCGTAGGGGGATAAACTCCTACGAGCAGTACTTC. This encodes CASSQRRGINSYEQYF.